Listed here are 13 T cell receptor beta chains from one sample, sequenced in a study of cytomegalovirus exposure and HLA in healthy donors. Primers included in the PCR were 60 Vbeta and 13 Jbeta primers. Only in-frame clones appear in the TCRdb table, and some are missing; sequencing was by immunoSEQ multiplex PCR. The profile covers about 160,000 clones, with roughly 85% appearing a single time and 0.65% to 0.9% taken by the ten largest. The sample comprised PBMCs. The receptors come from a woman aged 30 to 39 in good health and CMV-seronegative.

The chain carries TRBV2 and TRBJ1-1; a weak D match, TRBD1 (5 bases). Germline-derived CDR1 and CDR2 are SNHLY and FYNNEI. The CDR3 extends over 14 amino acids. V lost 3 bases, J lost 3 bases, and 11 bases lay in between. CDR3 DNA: TGTGCCAGCAGTGACCGGGGGGTAGACACTGAAGCTTTCTTT. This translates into CASSDRGVDTEAFF.

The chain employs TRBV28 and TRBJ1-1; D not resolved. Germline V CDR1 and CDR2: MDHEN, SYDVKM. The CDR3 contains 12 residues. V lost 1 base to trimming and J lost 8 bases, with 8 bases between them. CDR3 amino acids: CASSLSGREAFF. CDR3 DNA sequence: TGTGCCAGCAGTTTATCAGGAAGGGAAGCTTTCTTT.

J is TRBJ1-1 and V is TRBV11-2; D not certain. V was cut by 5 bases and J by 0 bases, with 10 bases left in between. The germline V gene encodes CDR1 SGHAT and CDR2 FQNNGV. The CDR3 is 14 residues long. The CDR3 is CASSLTPLNTEAFF. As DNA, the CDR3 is TGTGCCAGCAGCCTTACACCCTTGAACACTGAAGCTTTCTTT.

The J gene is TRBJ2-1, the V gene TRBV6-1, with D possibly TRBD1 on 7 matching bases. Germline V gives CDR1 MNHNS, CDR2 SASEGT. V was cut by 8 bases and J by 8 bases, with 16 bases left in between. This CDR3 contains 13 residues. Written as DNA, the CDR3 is TGTGCCAGCGGTTCGGGGGACAGTTATGAGCAGTTCTTC. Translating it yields CASGSGDSYEQFF.

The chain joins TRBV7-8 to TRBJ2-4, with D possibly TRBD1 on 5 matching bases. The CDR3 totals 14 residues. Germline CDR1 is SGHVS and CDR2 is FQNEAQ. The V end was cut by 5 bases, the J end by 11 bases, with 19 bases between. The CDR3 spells CASSPRGNPRVQYF. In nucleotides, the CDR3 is TGTGCCAGCAGCCCAAGGGGTAACCCTCGTGTTCAGTACTTC.

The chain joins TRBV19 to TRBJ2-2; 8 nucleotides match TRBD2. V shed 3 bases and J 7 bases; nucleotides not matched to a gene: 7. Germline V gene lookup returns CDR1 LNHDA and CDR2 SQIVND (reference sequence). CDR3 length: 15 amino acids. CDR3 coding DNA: TGTGCCAGTAGTATCAATTCAGCGGGGGACGGGGAGCTGTTTTTT. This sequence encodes CASSINSAGDGELFF.

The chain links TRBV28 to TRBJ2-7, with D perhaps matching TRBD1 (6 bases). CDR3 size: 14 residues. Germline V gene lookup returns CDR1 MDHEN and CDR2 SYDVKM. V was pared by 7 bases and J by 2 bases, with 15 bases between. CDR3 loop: CASTLQGGTYEQYF. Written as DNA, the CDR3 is TGTGCCAGCACCCTACAGGGCGGAACCTACGAGCAGTACTTC.

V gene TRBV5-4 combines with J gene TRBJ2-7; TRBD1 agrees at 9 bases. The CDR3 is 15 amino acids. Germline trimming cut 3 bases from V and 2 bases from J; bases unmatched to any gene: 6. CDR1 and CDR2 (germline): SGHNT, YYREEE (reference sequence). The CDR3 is CASSSGTGQAYEQYF. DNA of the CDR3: TGTGCCAGCAGCTCCGGGACAGGGCAGGCCTACGAGCAGTACTTC.

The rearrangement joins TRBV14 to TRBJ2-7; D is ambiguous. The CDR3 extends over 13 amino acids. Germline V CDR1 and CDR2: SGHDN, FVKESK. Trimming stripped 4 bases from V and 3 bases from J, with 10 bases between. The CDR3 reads CASSRDLLYEQYF. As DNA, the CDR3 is TGTGCCAGCAGCCGAGACTTACTCTACGAGCAGTACTTC.

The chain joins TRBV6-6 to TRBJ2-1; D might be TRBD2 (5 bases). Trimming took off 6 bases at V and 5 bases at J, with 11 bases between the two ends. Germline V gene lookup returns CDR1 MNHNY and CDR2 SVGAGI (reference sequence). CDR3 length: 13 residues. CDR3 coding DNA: TGTGCCAGCAGAATCCGGGAAAACAATGAGCAGTTCTTC. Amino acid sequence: CASRIRENNEQFF.

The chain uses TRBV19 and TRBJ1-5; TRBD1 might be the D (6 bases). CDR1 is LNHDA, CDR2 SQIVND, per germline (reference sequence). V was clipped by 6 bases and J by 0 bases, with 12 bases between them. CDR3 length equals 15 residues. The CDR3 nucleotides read TGTGCCAGTAGATTCAGGGGTATTAGCAATCAGCCCCAGCATTTT. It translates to CASRFRGISNQPQHF.

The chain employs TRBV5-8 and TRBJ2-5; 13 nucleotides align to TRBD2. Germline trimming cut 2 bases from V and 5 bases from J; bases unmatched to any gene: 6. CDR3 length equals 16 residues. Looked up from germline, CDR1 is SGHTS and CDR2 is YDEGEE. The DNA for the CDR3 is TGTGCCAGCAGCTTAGCCCTGACTAGCGGGGGGGAGACCCAGTACTTC. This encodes CASSLALTSGGETQYF.

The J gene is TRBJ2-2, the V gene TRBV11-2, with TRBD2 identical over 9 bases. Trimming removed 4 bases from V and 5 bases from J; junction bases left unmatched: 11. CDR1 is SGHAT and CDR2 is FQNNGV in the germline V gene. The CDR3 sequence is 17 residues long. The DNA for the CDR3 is TGTGCCAGCAGCTCTGTTAGCGGGGGCCGTGGAACCGGGGAGCTGTTTTTT. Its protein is CASSSVSGGRGTGELFF.